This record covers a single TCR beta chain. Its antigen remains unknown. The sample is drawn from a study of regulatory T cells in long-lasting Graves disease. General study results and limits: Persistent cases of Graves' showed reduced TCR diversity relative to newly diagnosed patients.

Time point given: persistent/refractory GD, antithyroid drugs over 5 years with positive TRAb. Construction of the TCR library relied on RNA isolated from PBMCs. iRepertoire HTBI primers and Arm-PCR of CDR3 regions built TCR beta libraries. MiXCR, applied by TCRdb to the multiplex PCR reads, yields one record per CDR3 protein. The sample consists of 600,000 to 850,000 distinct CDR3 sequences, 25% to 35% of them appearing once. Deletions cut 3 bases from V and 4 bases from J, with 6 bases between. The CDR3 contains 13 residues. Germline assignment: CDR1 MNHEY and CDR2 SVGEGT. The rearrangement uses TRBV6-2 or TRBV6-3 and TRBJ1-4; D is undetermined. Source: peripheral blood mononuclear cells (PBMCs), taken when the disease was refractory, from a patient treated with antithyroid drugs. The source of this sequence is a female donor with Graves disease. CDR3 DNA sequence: TGTGCCAGCAGTTATCGGGTTAATGAAAAACTGTTTTTT. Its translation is CASSYRVNEKLFF.